This TCR beta chain was identified during a study of breast tumors, draining lymph nodes, adjacent tissues. Findings and caveats of the study: Tumor and nontumor repertoires were significantly more similar in luminal-like than in basal-like breast cancer. Tumors had less TCR diversity than lymph nodes, more than nontumor tissue.

Germline V gene lookup returns CDR1 SEHNR and CDR2 FQNEAQ (reference sequence). The CDR3 covers 12 residues. About this clonotype itself: Its antigen is undetermined. It may be a read error: a sequence one base away is much more abundant.

Axillary draining lymph nodes of breast cancer patients supplied the node samples. TCRdb re-called the multiplex PCR reads with MiXCR, one entry per CDR3 protein. The table records 200,000 to 300,000 distinct CDR3 sequences, about 30% of them present only once. The sample comprised axillary lymph node tissue. The receptor's source is a female donor with breast cancer. Some clones in this sample may be carry-over from other donors' samples. J is TRBJ2-7 and V is TRBV7-9; D is perhaps TRBD2 (5 bases). Written as DNA, the CDR3 is TGTGCCAGCAGCTTGCGAGACTACGAGCAGCACTTC. Its translation: CASSLRDYEQHF.